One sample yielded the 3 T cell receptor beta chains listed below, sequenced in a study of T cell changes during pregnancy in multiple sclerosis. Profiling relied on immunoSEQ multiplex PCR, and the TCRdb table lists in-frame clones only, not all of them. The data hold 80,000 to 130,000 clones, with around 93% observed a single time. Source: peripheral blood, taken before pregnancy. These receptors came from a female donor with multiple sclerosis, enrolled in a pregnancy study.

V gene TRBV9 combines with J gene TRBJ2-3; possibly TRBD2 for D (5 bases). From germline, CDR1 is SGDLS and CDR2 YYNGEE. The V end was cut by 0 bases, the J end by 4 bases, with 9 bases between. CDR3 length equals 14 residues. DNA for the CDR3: TGTGCCAGCAGCGTAGGGCTAGCCTCAGATACGCAGTATTTT. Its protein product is CASSVGLASDTQYF.

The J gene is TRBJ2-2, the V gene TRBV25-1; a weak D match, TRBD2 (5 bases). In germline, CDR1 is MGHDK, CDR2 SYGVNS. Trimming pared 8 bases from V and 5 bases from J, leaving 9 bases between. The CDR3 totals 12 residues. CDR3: CASYRGTGELFF. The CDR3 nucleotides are TGTGCCAGCTACCGGGGTACCGGGGAGCTGTTTTTT.

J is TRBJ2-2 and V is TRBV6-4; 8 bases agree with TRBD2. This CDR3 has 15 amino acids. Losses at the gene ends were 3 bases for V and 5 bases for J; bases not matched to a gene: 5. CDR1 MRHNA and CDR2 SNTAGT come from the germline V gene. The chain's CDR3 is CASSETGLGTGELFF. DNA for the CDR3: TGTGCCAGCAGTGAGACGGGACTAGGGACCGGGGAGCTGTTTTTT.